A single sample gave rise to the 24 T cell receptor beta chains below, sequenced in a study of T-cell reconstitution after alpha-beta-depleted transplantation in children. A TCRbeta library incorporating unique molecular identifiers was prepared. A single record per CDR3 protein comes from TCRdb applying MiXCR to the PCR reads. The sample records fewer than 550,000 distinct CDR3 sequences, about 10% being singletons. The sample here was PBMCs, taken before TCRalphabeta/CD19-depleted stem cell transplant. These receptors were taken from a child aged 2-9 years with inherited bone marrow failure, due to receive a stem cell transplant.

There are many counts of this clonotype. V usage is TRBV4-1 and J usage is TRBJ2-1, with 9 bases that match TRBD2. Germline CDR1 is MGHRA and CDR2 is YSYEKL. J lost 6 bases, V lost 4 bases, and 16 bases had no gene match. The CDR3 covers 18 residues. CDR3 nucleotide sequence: TGCGCCAGCAGCCCCCGAGGTAGCGGGAGAGTAGATAGCAATGAGCAGTTCTTC. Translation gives CASSPRGSGRVDSNEQFF.

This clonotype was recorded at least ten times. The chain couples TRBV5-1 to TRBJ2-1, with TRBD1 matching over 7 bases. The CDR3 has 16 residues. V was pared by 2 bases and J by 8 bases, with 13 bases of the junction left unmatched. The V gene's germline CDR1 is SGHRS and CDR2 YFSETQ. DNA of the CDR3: TGCGCCAGCAGCTTCAATACCCGGGACAGTGGGGATGAGCAGTTCTTC. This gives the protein CASSFNTRDSGDEQFF.

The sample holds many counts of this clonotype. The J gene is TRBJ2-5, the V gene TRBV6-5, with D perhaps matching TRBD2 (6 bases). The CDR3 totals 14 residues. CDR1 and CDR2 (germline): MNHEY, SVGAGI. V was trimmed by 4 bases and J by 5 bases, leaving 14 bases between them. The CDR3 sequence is CASSLGLYGETQYF. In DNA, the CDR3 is TGTGCCAGCAGTTTGGGACTTTACGGGGAGACCCAGTACTTC.

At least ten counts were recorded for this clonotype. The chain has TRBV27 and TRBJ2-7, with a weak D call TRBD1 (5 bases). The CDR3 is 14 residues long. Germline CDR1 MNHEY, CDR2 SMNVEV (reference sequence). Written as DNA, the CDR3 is TGTGCGACAGCATCTTCGCCCATCTCCTACGAGCAGTACTTC. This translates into CATASSPISYEQYF.

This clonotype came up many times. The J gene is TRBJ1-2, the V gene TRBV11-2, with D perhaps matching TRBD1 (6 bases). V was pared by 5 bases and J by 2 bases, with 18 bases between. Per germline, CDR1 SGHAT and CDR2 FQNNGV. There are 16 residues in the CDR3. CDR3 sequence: CASSPTQGRPNYGYTF. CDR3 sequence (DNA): TGTGCCAGCAGCCCGACACAGGGACGACCCAACTATGGCTACACCTTC.

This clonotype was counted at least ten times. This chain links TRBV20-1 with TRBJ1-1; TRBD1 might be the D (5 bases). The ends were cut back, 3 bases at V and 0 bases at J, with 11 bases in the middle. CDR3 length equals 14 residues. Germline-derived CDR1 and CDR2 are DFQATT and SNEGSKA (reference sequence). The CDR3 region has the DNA TGCAGTGCTAGTTACCAGGGCTTGAACACTGAAGCTTTCTTT. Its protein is CSASYQGLNTEAFF.

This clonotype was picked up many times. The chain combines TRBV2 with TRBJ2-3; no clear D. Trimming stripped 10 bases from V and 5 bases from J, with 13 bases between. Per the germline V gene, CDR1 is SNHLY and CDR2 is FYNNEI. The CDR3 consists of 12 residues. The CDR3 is CATQWTKDTQYF. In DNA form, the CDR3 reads TGTGCCACCCAGTGGACGAAAGATACGCAGTATTTT.

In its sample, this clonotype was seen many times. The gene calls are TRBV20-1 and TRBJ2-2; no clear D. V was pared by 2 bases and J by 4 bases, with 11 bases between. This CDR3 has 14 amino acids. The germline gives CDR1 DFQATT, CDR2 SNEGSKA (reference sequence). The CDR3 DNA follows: TGCAGTGCTAGATTGCAGAAGGGCACCGGGGAGCTGTTTTTT. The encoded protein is CSARLQKGTGELFF.

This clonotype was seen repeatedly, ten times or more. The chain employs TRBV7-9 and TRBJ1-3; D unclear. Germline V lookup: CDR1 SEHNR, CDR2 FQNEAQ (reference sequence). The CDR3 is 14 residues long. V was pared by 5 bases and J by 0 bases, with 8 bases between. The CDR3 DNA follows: TGTGCCAGCAGCAAACCAGTCTCTGGAAACACCATATATTTT. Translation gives CASSKPVSGNTIYF. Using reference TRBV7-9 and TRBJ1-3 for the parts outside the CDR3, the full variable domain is DTGVSQNPRHKITKRGQNVTFRCDPISEHNRLYWYRQTLGQGPEFLTYFQNEAQLEKSRLLSDRFSAERPKGSFSTLEIQRTEQGDSAMYLCASSKPVSGNTIYFGEGSWLTVV.

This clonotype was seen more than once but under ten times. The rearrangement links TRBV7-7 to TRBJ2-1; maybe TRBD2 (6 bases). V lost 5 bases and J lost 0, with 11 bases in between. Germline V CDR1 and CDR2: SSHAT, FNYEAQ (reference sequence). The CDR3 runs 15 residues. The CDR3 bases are TGTGCCAGCAGCGCCGGGAGCCCCTCCTACAATGAGCAGTTCTTC. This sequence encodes CASSAGSPSYNEQFF.

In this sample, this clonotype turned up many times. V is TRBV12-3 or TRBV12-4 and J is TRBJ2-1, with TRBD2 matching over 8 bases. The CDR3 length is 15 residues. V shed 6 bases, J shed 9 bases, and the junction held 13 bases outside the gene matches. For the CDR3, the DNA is TGTGCCAGCAGACCATTGGGGGGACTAGAACGTGAGCAGTTCTTC. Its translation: CASRPLGGLEREQFF.

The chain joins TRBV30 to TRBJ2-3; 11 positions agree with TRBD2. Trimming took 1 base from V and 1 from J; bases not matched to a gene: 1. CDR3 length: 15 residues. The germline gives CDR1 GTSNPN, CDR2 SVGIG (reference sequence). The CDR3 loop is CAWSAGLAGTDTQYF. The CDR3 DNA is TGTGCCTGGAGTGCGGGACTAGCGGGCACAGATACGCAGTATTTT.

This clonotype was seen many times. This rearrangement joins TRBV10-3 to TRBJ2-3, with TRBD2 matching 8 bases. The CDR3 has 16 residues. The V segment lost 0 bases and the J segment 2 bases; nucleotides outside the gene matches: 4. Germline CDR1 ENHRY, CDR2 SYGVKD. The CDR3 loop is CAISESDSGNTDTQYF. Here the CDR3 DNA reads TGTGCCATCAGTGAGTCGGATAGCGGGAACACAGATACGCAGTATTTT.

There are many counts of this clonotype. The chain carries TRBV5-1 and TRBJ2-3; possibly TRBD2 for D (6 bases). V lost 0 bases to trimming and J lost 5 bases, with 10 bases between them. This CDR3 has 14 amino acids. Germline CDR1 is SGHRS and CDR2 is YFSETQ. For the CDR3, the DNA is TGCGCCAGCAGCTTGGCCGGGGGTGTAGATACGCAGTATTTT. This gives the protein CASSLAGGVDTQYF.

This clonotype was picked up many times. DNA of the CDR3: TGCGCCAGCAGCCAATGGGACAGGGTAGAAGAAAAACTGTTTTTT. Its protein is CASSQWDRVEEKLFF. The genes are TRBV4-3 and TRBJ1-4, with TRBD1 matching 9 bases. V shed 2 bases, J shed 8 bases, and the junction held 6 bases outside the gene matches. From germline, CDR1 is LGHNA and CDR2 YSLEER. The CDR3 is made up of 15 amino acids.

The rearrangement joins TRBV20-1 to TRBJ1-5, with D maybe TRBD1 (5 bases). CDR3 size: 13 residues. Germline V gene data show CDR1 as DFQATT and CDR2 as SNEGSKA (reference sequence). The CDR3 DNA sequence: TGCAGCCCTCGTCGGGACAGCAATCAGCCCCAGCATTTT. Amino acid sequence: CSPRRDSNQPQHF.

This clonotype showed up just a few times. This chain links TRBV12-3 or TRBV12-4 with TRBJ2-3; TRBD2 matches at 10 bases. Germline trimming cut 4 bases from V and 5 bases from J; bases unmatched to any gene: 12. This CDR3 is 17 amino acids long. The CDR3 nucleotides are TGTGCCAGCAGTTGGCCTAGCGGGAGTGTCGGAGGAGATACGCAGTATTTT. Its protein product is CASSWPSGSVGGDTQYF.

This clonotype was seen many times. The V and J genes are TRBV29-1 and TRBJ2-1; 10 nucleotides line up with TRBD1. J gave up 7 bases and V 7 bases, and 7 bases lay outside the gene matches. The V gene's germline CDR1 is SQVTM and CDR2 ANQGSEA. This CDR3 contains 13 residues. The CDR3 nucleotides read TGCAGCGGAGCGGACAGGGGGGGAAATGAGCAGTTCTTC. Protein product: CSGADRGGNEQFF.

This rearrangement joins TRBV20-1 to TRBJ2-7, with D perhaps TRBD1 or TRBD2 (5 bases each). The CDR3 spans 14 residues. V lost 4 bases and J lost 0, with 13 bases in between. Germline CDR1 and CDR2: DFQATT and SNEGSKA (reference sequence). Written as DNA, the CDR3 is TGCAGTGCTAAGCCCGGGACGGTCTCCTACGAGCAGTACTTC. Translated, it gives CSAKPGTVSYEQYF.

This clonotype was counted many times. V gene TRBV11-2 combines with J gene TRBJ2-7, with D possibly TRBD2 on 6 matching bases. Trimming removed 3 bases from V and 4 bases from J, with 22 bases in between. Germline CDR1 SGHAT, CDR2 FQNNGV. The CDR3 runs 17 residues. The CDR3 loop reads CASSFSRDPDGGYEQYF. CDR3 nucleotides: TGTGCCAGCAGCTTCTCAAGAGACCCGGACGGAGGGTACGAGCAGTACTTC.

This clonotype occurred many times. CDR3 residues: CASSFDRGWSETQYF. The CDR3 DNA is TGTGCCAGCAGCTTTGACAGGGGATGGTCGGAGACCCAGTACTTC. This chain connects TRBV11-2 to TRBJ2-5, with TRBD1 matching over 8 bases. The CDR3 has 15 amino acids. In germline, CDR1 is SGHAT, CDR2 FQNNGV. V was clipped by 3 bases and J by 5 bases; unmatched bases: 8. Drawing the rest from reference TRBV11-2 and TRBJ2-5, the complete variable domain is EAGVAQSPRYKIIEKRQSVAFWCNPISGHATLYWYQQILGQGPKLLIQFQNNGVVDDSQLPKDRFSAERLKGVDSTLKIQPAKLEDSAVYLCASSFDRGWSETQYFGPGTRLLVL.

The DNA for the CDR3 is TGTGCCAGCAGCCCGGCCAGGGTAACAGATACGCAGTATTTT. Encoded protein: CASSPARVTDTQYF. The J gene is TRBJ2-3, the V gene TRBV7-8, with a tentative D call TRBD1 (5 bases). Looked up from germline, CDR1 is SGHVS and CDR2 is FQNEAQ. V lost 5 bases to trimming and J lost 3 bases, with 12 bases between them. The CDR3 totals 14 residues.

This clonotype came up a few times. The chain's CDR3 is CSVSRIYEAFF. The CDR3 coding sequence is TGCAGCGTGAGCAGGATTTACGAAGCTTTCTTT. The chain is built from TRBV29-1 and TRBJ1-1; D unclear. CDR3 length equals 11 residues. Trimming cost V 6 bases and J 8 bases, with 13 bases left between them. In germline, CDR1 is SQVTM, CDR2 ANQGSEA.

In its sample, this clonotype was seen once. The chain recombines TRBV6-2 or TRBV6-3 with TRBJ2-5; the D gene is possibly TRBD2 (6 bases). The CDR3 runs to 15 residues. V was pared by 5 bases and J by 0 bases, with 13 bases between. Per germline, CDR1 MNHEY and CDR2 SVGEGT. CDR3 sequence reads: CASSRSGSYQETQYF. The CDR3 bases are TGTGCCAGCAGTCGTAGCGGCTCGTACCAAGAGACCCAGTACTTC.